A selection of T cell receptor beta chains follows, all from one sample in a study of T cell responses to AZD1222 COVID-19 vaccine. Sequencing used immunoSEQ multiplex PCR; TCRdb keeps in-frame clones, though not all of them. The sample records 160,000 or so clones, 85% to 90% being singletons. The sample in question was peripheral blood, obtained 28 days after the second AZD1222 dose. All receptors derive from an adult who received the AZD1222 COVID-19 vaccine. CDR3s include the opening cysteine and the closing phenylalanine or tryptophan. D genes are given only for firm matches. Rows may omit the clone size; those that give it use once, few, many or a size class.

clone size	J gene	D gene	V gene	CDR3 DNA	CDR3 protein
NA	TRBJ1-1	NA	TRBV2	TGTGCCAGCAGTTTATACAGGGTTTCGAACACTGAAGCTTTCTTT	CASSLYRVSNTEAFF
NA	TRBJ2-1	TRBD1	TRBV4-2	TGTGCCAGCAGCCAAGGGACAGGGTGGTACAATGAGCAGTTCTTC	CASSQGTGWYNEQFF
NA	TRBJ2-1	NA	TRBV19	TGTGCCAGTAGTATCCCCTTCAATGAGCAGTTCTTC	CASSIPFNEQFF
NA	TRBJ1-4	NA	TRBV3-1/TRBV3-2	TGTGCCAGCAGCCAAGCTCGAGGAGAAAAACTGTTTTTT	CASSQARGEKLFF
NA	TRBJ1-2	NA	TRBV4-3	TGCGCCAGCAGCCAGGCCCCCCTGAGTAACTATGGCTACACCTTC	CASSQAPLSNYGYTF
NA	TRBJ1-4	TRBD1	TRBV27	TGTGCCAGCAAGACAGGGGGAAATGAAAAACTGTTTTTT	CASKTGGNEKLFF
NA	TRBJ1-1	NA	TRBV9	TGTGCCAGCAGCGCTTTTGAGACACCGCTCGCTGAAGCTTTCTTT	CASSAFETPLAEAFF
few	TRBJ1-3	NA	TRBV18	TGTGCCAGCTCACGGGGGGGCCCTGAAAACACCATATATTTT	CASSRGGPENTIYF
NA	TRBJ1-2	NA	TRBV29-1	TGCAGCGTTCGTTCAGGGAGCTATGGCTACACCTTC	CSVRSGSYGYTF
NA	TRBJ1-3	NA	TRBV5-4	TGTGCCAGCAATCAACAGGGCTCTGGAAACACCATATATTTT	CASNQQGSGNTIYF
NA	TRBJ1-1	NA	TRBV6-6	TGTGCCAGCAGTTACCCAGAAAGACCTGGGAACACTGAAGCTTTCTTT	CASSYPERPGNTEAFF
NA	TRBJ1-3	NA	TRBV3-1/TRBV3-2	TGTGCCAGCAGCCAACAACAGTTAGGAAACACCATATATTTT	CASSQQQLGNTIYF
NA	TRBJ2-2	TRBD1	TRBV27	TGTGCCAGCAGTTTATCACCCGGGACAGGGGTGGCCGGGGAGCTGTTTTTT	CASSLSPGTGVAGELFF
NA	TRBJ1-6	TRBD1	TRBV6-5	TGTGCCAGCACCCGACAGGGGGTTAATTCACCCCTCCACTTT	CASTRQGVNSPLHF
NA	TRBJ2-1	NA	TRBV2	TGTGCCAGCAGTGTCGAAGCGGAGCAGTTCTTC	CASSVEAEQFF
NA	TRBJ2-7	NA	TRBV7-2	TGTGCCAGCAGCTTGGGACTGTACTACGAGCAGTACTTC	CASSLGLYYEQYF
NA	TRBJ2-7	TRBD2	TRBV28	TGTGCCAGCACACTAGCGGGGGGATCCTACGAGCAGTACTTC	CASTLAGGSYEQYF
NA	TRBJ1-1	NA	TRBV18	TGTGCCAGCTCACCAGCCACTGAAGCTTTCTTT	CASSPATEAFF
NA	TRBJ2-5	TRBD1	TRBV7-2	TGTGCCACGGGACAGGGCTCGGGGACCCAGTACTTC	CATGQGSGTQYF
NA	TRBJ1-1	TRBD1	TRBV20-1	TGCAGTGCTAACAGGGGTGGTGAAGCTTTCTTT	CSANRGGEAFF
NA	TRBJ2-3	NA	TRBV2	TGTGCCAGCAGTGAAGTTTGGGTATCTGATACGCAGTATTTT	CASSEVWVSDTQYF
NA	TRBJ1-2	NA	TRBV29-1	TGCAGCGGCGAAAATCAAAACTATGGCTACACCTTC	CSGENQNYGYTF
NA	TRBJ2-2	NA	TRBV5-5	TGTGCCAGCAGCTTGGCCGGGCAGAGCACCGGGGAGCTGTTTTTT	CASSLAGQSTGELFF
NA	TRBJ1-1	NA	TRBV7-3	TGTGCCAGCAGCGTACAGGAGAACACTGAAGCTTTCTTT	CASSVQENTEAFF
NA	TRBJ1-2	TRBD1	TRBV19	TGTGCCAGTAGTATGGGAAGAGGGGGCTACGGCTACACCTTC	CASSMGRGGYGYTF
once	TRBJ1-1	NA	TRBV7-9	TGTGCCAGCAGCTCACAGGGGAACACTGAAGCTTTCTTT	CASSSQGNTEAFF
NA	TRBJ2-1	NA	TRBV7-2	TGTGCCAGCAGCCCCGGGAGCTCCTACAATGAGCAGTTCTTC	CASSPGSSYNEQFF
NA	TRBJ2-3	NA	TRBV1	TGCACCAGCAGTCCTTTGGCAGCGGGGACTAGCACAGATACGCAGTATTTT	CTSSPLAAGTSTDTQYF
once	TRBJ2-2	NA	TRBV13	TGTGCCAGCAGCCCGCGCCCCAGGGGGGACGGGGAGCTGTTTTTT	CASSPRPRGDGELFF
NA	TRBJ1-1	NA	TRBV6-2/TRBV6-3	TGTGCCAGCAGTTACTCGCTTCGGGTAACTGAAGCTTTCTTT	CASSYSLRVTEAFF
once	TRBJ2-7	NA	TRBV12-3/TRBV12-4	TGTGCCAGCAGTTTCAAACAGGGAAGCGAGCAGTACTTC	CASSFKQGSEQYF
NA	TRBJ1-2	NA	TRBV10-3	TGTGCCATCGGCGTACGGGACTATGGCTACACCTTC	CAIGVRDYGYTF
NA	TRBJ1-5	NA	TRBV4-3	TGCGCCAGCAGCCCGATCCCGGGGAATCAGCCCCAGCATTTT	CASSPIPGNQPQHF
NA	TRBJ1-3	TRBD1	TRBV30	TGTGCCTGGAGTAAGGGACAGGGCCGCTCTGGAAACACCATATATTTT	CAWSKGQGRSGNTIYF
NA	TRBJ1-1	TRBD1	TRBV6-5	TGTGCCAGCAAATCGGGACAGATGAACACTGAAGCTTTCTTT	CASKSGQMNTEAFF
once	TRBJ1-5	NA	TRBV29-1	TGCAGCGTTGGGGACGGCAGCCATCAGCCCCAGCATTTT	CSVGDGSHQPQHF
NA	TRBJ2-3	NA	TRBV19	TGTGCCAGTAGTATCTTATCCGGCACAGATACGCAGTATTTT	CASSILSGTDTQYF
NA	TRBJ2-5	NA	TRBV30	TGTGCCTGGAGTGTAGGGGCAGGGTGGAAGACCCAGTACTTC	CAWSVGAGWKTQYF
NA	TRBJ1-2	TRBD1	TRBV2	TGTGCCAGCAGTAAAGAGGGGGGACAGGGGGTTGGCTACACCTTC	CASSKEGGQGVGYTF
NA	TRBJ1-5	NA	TRBV12-3/TRBV12-4	TGTGCCAGCGGCCAGCCCCAGCATTTT	CASGQPQHF
once	TRBJ2-1	NA	TRBV10-3	TGTGCCATCCGGGGGTCGGAGAATGAGCAGTTCTTC	CAIRGSENEQFF
NA	TRBJ1-6	NA	TRBV9	TGTGCCAGCAGCCCCGGGGCCGGGAGATCACCCCTCCACTTT	CASSPGAGRSPLHF
NA	TRBJ2-1	NA	TRBV14	TGTGCCAGCAGCCGTACGACAGGATCAAACCTCTACAATGAGCAGTTCTTC	CASSRTTGSNLYNEQFF
NA	TRBJ2-5	NA	TRBV7-2	TGTGCCAGCAGCTTAGAGCCGGGGGCAGAGACCCAGTACTTC	CASSLEPGAETQYF
NA	TRBJ1-5	NA	TRBV4-1	TGCGCCAGCAGCTTCAGAACAGGTCCCCGGCAGCCCCAGCATTTT	CASSFRTGPRQPQHF
NA	TRBJ1-5	NA	TRBV29-1	TGCAGCGTTGTGGGGGTTGACGGTCAGCCCCAGCATTTT	CSVVGVDGQPQHF
NA	TRBJ1-2	NA	TRBV5-1	TGCGCCAGCAGCTTCGGTAGTCGATATTATGGCTACACCTTC	CASSFGSRYYGYTF
NA	TRBJ1-2	NA	TRBV5-4	TGTGCCAGCAGCTTGGTCGATAGAGCTAACTATGGCTACACCTTC	CASSLVDRANYGYTF
NA	TRBJ1-2	TRBD1	TRBV14	TGTGCCAGCAGCCAAGATACTACAGGGGGGTTTAATGGCTACACCTTC	CASSQDTTGGFNGYTF
NA	TRBJ2-7	NA	TRBV4-3	TGCGCCAGCAGCCAAGGAGTCGGGAGCTCCTACGAGCAGTACTTC	CASSQGVGSSYEQYF
once	TRBJ2-1	NA	TRBV30	TGTGCCTGGACCTCACAGGTTGGGACCGCTGTTGGGGGTGAGCAGTTCTTC	CAWTSQVGTAVGGEQFF
NA	TRBJ1-2	NA	TRBV27	TGTGCCAGCAGTCCGCGAGGGGAGCGGGCTTTCAGGGGTTGGGCGTATGGCTACACCTTC	CASSPRGERAFRGWAYGYTF
NA	TRBJ2-1	TRBD2	TRBV11-3	TGTGCCAGCAGCTCCGGGGGGGCCCAAGGAGGTGAGCAGTTCTTC	CASSSGGAQGGEQFF
NA	TRBJ1-6	TRBD1	TRBV7-8	TGTGCCAGCAGCGCCTCCCCGAACAGGGGAACCTCACCTTCACCCCTCCACTTT	CASSASPNRGTSPSPLHF
NA	TRBJ1-5	NA	TRBV19	TGTGCCAGTAGCCCAGACCTCAATCAGCCCCAGCATTTT	CASSPDLNQPQHF
NA	TRBJ2-3	NA	TRBV9	TGTGCCAGCAGCGTAGGCGGGCGGTCGGGGGCAGATACGCAGTATTTT	CASSVGGRSGADTQYF
NA	TRBJ2-4	NA	TRBV6-2/TRBV6-3	TGTGCCAGCAGCTCGGGCGTAAGATCCGGAAAAAACATTCAGTACTTC	CASSSGVRSGKNIQYF
once	TRBJ1-1	NA	TRBV6-5	TGTGCCAGCAGTTCCGGACAGCCGGCGGTGGCTGAAGCTTTCTTT	CASSSGQPAVAEAFF
NA	TRBJ2-1	NA	TRBV18	TGTGCCAGCTCACCGGGTTCGGGCGGCTCCTACAATGAGCAGTTCTTC	CASSPGSGGSYNEQFF